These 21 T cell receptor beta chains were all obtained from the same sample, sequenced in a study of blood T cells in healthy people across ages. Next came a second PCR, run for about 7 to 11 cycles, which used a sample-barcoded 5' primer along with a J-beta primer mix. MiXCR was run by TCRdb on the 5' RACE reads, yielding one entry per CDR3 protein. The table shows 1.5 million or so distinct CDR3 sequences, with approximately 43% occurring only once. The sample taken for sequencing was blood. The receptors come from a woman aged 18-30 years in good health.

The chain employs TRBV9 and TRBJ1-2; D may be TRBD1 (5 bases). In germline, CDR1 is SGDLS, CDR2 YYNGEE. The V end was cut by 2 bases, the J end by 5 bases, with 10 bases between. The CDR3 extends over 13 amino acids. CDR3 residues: CASSVSGAYGYTF. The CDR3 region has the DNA TGTGCCAGCAGCGTGTCCGGGGCATATGGCTACACCTTC.

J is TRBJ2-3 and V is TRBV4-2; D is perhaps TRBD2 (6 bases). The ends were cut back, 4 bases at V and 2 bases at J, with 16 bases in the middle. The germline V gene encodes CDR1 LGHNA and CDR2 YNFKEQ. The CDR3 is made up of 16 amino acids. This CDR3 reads CASSRMGLGNTDTQYF. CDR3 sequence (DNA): TGTGCCAGCAGCCGAATGGGACTCGGAAACACAGATACGCAGTATTTT.

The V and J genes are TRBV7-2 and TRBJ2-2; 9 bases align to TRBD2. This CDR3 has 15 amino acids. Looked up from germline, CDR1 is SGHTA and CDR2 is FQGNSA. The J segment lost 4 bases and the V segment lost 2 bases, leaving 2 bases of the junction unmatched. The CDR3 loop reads CASSLSSGTTGELFF. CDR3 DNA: TGTGCCAGCAGCTTATCTAGCGGGACCACCGGGGAGCTGTTTTTT.

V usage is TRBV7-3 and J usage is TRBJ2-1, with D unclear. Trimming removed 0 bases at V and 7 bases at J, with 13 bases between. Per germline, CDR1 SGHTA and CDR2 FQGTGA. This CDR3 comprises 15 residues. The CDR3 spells CASSLTWGRENEQFF. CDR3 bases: TGTGCCAGCAGCTTAACGTGGGGTAGGGAAAATGAGCAGTTCTTC.

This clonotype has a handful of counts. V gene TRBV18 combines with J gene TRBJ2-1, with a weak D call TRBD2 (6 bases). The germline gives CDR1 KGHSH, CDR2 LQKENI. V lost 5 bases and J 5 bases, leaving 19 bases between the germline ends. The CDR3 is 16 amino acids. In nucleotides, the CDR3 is TGTGCCAGCTCAACCCTGGAGGGTAAACTAAACAATGAGCAGTTCTTC. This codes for CASSTLEGKLNNEQFF.

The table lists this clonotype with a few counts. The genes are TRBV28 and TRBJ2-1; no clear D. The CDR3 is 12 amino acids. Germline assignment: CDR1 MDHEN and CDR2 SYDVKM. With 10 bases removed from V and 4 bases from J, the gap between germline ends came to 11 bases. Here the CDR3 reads CATVWGYNEQFF. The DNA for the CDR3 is TGTGCCACCGTGTGGGGATACAATGAGCAGTTCTTC. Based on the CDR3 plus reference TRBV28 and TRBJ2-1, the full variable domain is DVKVTQSSRYLVKRTGEKVFLECVQDMDHENMFWYRQDPGLGLRLIYFSYDVKMKEKGDIPEGYSVSREKKERFSLILESASTNQTSMYLCATVWGYNEQFFGPGTRLTVL.

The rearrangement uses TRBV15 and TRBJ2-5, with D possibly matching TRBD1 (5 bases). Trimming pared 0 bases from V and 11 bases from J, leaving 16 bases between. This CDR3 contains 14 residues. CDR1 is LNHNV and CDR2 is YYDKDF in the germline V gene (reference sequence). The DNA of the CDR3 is TGTGCCACCAGCAGAGATCATAGGGGATATGCGCAGTACTTC. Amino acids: CATSRDHRGYAQYF.

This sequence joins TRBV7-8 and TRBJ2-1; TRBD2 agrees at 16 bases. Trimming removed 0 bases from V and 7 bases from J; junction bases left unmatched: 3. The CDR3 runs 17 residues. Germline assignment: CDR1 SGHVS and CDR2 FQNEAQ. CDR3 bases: TGTGCCAGCAGCTTAGCAGGGACTAGCGGGAGGGAGAATGAGCAGTTCTTC. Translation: CASSLAGTSGRENEQFF.

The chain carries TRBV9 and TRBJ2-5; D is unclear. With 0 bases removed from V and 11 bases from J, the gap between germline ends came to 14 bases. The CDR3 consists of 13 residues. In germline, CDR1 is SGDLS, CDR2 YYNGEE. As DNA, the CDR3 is TGTGCCAGCAGCGTAGATCCAGACCCTGAGCAGTACTTC. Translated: CASSVDPDPEQYF.

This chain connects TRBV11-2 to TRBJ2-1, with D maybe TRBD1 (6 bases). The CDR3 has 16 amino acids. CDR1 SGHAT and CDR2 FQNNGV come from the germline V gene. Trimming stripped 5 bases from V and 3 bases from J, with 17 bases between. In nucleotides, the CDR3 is TGTGCCAGCAGCCTGGCTAACGGACAGCACTACAATGAGCAGTTCTTC. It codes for CASSLANGQHYNEQFF.

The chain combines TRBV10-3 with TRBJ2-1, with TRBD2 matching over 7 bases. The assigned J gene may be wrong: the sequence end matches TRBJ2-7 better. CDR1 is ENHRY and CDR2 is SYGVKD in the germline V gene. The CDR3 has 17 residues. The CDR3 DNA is TGTGCCATCAGTGAGTCGCGGACGGGAGGCTTCTACAATGAGCAGTACTTC. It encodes CAISESRTGGFYNEQYF.

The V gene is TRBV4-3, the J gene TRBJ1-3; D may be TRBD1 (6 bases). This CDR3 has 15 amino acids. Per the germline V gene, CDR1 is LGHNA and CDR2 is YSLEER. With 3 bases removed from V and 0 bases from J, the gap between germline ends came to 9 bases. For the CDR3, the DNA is TGCGCCAGCAGCCACTTGACAGGCTCTGGAAACACCATATATTTT. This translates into CASSHLTGSGNTIYF.

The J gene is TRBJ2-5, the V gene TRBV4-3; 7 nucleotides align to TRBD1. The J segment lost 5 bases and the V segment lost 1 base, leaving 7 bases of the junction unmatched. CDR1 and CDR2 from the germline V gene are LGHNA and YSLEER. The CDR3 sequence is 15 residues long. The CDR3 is CASSQGQGFWETQYF. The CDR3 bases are TGCGCCAGCAGCCAAGGACAGGGTTTTTGGGAGACCCAGTACTTC.

Here the CDR3 DNA reads TGTGCCAGCAGCTTTGAGACAGGCTATAATTCACCCCTCCACTTT. Protein: CASSFETGYNSPLHF. The chain links TRBV7-2 to TRBJ1-6; D perhaps matches TRBD1 (6 bases). Germline V gene data show CDR1 as SGHTA and CDR2 as FQGNSA. The CDR3 spans 15 residues. With 3 bases removed from V and 3 bases from J, the gap between germline ends came to 9 bases.

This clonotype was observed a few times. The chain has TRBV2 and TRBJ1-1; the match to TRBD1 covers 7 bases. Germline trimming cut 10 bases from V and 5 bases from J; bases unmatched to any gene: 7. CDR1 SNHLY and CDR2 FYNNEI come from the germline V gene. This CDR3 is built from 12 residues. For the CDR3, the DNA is TGTGCCACAGACAGGGATCGGACTGAAGCTTTCTTT. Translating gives CATDRDRTEAFF. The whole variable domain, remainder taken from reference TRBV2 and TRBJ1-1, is EPEVTQTPSHQVTQMGQEVILRCVPISNHLYFYWYRQILGQKVEFLVSFYNNEISEKSEIFDDQFSVERPDGSNFTLKIRSTKLEDSAMYFCATDRDRTEAFFGQGTRLTVV.

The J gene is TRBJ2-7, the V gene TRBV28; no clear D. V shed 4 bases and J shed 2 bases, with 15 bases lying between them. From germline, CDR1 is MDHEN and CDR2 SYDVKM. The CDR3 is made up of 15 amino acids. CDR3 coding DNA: TGTGCCAGCAGTTCCAATTATGATAGGGCCTACGAGCAGTACTTC. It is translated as CASSSNYDRAYEQYF.

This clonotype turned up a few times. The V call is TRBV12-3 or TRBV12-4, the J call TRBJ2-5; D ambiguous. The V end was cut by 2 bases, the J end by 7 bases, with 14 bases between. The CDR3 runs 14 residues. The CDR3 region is CASSLMRSKGTQYF. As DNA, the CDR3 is TGTGCCAGCAGTTTAATGCGTAGTAAAGGGACCCAGTACTTC.

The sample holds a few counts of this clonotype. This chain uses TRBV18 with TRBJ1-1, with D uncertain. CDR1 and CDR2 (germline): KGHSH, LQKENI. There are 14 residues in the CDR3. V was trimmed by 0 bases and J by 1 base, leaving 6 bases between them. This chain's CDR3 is CASSPPYRNTEAFF. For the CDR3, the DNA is TGTGCCAGCTCACCACCATACAGGAACACTGAAGCTTTCTTT.

The DNA for the CDR3 is TGTGCCAGCAGTTTAACGGGACACTCTCGCTCCCCTCAAGAGACCCAGTACTTC. The encoded protein is CASSLTGHSRSPQETQYF. The rearrangement joins TRBV27 to TRBJ2-5; TRBD1 is a possible D gene (6 bases). V dropped 2 bases and J dropped 2 bases, with 21 bases sitting between them. The CDR3 spans 18 residues. CDR1 is MNHEY and CDR2 is SMNVEV in the germline V gene (reference sequence).

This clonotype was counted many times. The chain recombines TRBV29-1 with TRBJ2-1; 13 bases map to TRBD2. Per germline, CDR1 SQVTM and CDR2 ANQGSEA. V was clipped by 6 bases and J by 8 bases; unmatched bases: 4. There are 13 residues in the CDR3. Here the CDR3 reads CSVKGLAGHEQFF. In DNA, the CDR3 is TGCAGCGTGAAGGGACTAGCGGGACATGAGCAGTTCTTC.

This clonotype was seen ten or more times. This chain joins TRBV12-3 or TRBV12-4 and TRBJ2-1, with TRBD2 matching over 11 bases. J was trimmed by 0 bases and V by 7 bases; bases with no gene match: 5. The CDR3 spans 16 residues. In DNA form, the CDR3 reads TGTGCCAGCAAGATTGGACTAGCGGGCTCCTACAATGAGCAGTTCTTC. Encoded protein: CASKIGLAGSYNEQFF.